This TCR beta chain was found in a study of cytotoxic CD8 clonotypes in ibrutinib-treated CLL. Trimming removed 4 bases from V and 0 bases from J, with 16 bases in between. The CDR3 runs to 17 residues. Germline CDR1 reads SGHRS; CDR2 reads YFSETQ. The assay was immunoSEQ multiplex PCR, and TCRdb's table has in-frame clones only and misses some. This sample has about 120,000 clones; approximately 85% occur once, and the top ten carry about 2.1%. The sequence derives from a human donor with chronic lymphocytic leukemia. The chain is built from TRBV5-1 and TRBJ1-4; maybe TRBD1 (5 bases). This specimen was PBMCs, taken after 24 months of ibrutinib treatment. DNA of the CDR3: TGCGCCAGCAGCACGAACCCCCAGGGCTCAACTAATGAAAAACTGTTTTTT. It translates to CASSTNPQGSTNEKLFF.